The 14 T cell receptor beta chains given below trace back to one sample, sequenced in a study of T cells after yellow fever vaccination. TCRdb called the 5' RACE reads again in MiXCR, with one record for every CDR3 protein. The sample has under 700,000 distinct CDR3 sequences; about 15% are singletons. This sample comprised PBMCs, obtained about 5 days after the first yellow fever vaccination. Receptors were obtained from a man aged 18 to 30 who received the YFV17D yellow fever vaccine.

This clonotype was seen a handful of times. The chain carries TRBV2 and TRBJ2-7, with no clear D. The length of the CDR3 is 10 residues. V dropped 6 bases and J dropped 9 bases, with 9 bases sitting between them. Germline CDR1 and CDR2: SNHLY and FYNNEI. CDR3 protein: CASRSQVQYF. The DNA of the CDR3 is TGTGCCAGCAGAAGCCAGGTGCAGTACTTC.

There are a few counts of this clonotype. The chain combines TRBV10-3 with TRBJ1-2; the match to TRBD1 covers 7 bases. CDR1 and CDR2 from the germline V gene are ENHRY and SYGVKD. This CDR3 spans 14 amino acids. J gave up 3 bases and V 4 bases, and 5 bases lay outside the gene matches. This CDR3 is CAISGTDRDYGYTF. In DNA, the CDR3 is TGTGCCATCAGTGGGACCGACAGGGACTATGGCTACACCTTC.

This clonotype was counted only a few times. The rearrangement links TRBV29-1 to TRBJ1-1; D ambiguous. The CDR3 has 13 amino acids. Germline values: CDR1 SQVTM, CDR2 ANQGSEA. V was clipped by 5 bases and J by 1 base, with 11 bases between them. CDR3: CSVRRQENTEAFF. Written as DNA, the CDR3 is TGCAGCGTTAGAAGGCAGGAGAACACTGAAGCTTTCTTT.

This clonotype appeared once. The chain combines TRBV18 with TRBJ2-7; D possibly corresponds to TRBD2 (5 bases). Trimming shortened V by 2 bases and J by 2 bases, and 10 bases separated the two germline ends. Germline V gene data show CDR1 as KGHSH and CDR2 as LQKENI. CDR3 size: 14 residues. The CDR3 loop reads CASSPGSPPYEQYF. In DNA form, the CDR3 reads TGTGCCAGCTCACCAGGGAGCCCCCCCTACGAGCAGTACTTC. The variable domain in full, with the rest retrieved from reference TRBV18 and TRBJ2-7, is NAGVMQNPRHLVRRRGQEARLRCSPMKGHSHVYWYRQLPEEGLKFMVYLQKENIIDESGMPKERFSAEFPKEGPSILRIQQVVRGDSAAYFCASSPGSPPYEQYFGPGTRLTVT.

There are a few counts of this clonotype. The V call is TRBV6-2 or TRBV6-3, the J call TRBJ2-3; 9 nucleotides align to TRBD1. Germline trimming cut 8 bases from V and 6 bases from J; bases unmatched to any gene: 9. Germline assignment: CDR1 MNHEY and CDR2 SVGEGT. The CDR3 runs to 14 residues. The CDR3 sequence: CASARTGEGDTQYF. The CDR3 coding sequence is TGTGCCAGCGCCCGGACAGGGGAAGGGGATACGCAGTATTTT.

This clonotype was seen repeatedly, ten times or more. The CDR3 spells CSCGSNENEKLFF. The CDR3 DNA reads as TGCAGTTGTGGCAGCAATGAAAATGAAAAACTGTTTTTT. The chain has TRBV29-1 and TRBJ1-4; D uncertain. CDR1 SQVTM and CDR2 ANQGSEA come from the germline V gene. CDR3 size: 13 residues.

The genes are TRBV5-1 and TRBJ2-7; D remains unclear. Trimming cost V 3 bases and J 2 bases, with 12 bases left between them. The CDR3 sequence is 14 residues long. Germline CDR1 reads SGHRS; CDR2 reads YFSETQ. CDR3 residues: CASSSTAFTYEQYF. CDR3 in DNA: TGCGCCAGCAGCTCAACCGCATTCACCTACGAGCAGTACTTC.

This clonotype showed up just a few times. The chain links TRBV5-6 to TRBJ1-1, with D possibly matching TRBD1 (5 bases). V was shortened by 3 bases and J by 1 base, with 10 bases between the two germline ends. The V gene's germline CDR1 is SGHDT and CDR2 YYEEEE. The length of the CDR3 is 14 residues. The CDR3 sequence is CASSWGQTNTEAFF. In nucleotides, the CDR3 is TGTGCCAGCAGCTGGGGCCAGACGAACACTGAAGCTTTCTTT. Full variable domain (outside the CDR3, taken from reference TRBV5-6 and TRBJ1-1): DAGVTQSPTHLIKTRGQQVTLRCSPKSGHDTVSWYQQALGQGPQFIFQYYEEEERQRGNFPDRFSGHQFPNYSSELNVNALLLGDSALYLCASSWGQTNTEAFFGQGTRLTVV.

This clonotype has a count of ten or more. V usage is TRBV12-3 or TRBV12-4 and J usage is TRBJ1-4; 7 bases are a match to TRBD1. Losses at the gene ends were 1 base for V and 6 bases for J; bases not matched to a gene: 2. CDR3 size: 14 residues. Here the CDR3 DNA reads TGTGCCAGCAGTTTAGGACAGGGAGATGAAAAACTGTTTTTT. Translating gives CASSLGQGDEKLFF.

The V and J genes are TRBV5-1 and TRBJ2-5, with 13 bases fitting TRBD2. The CDR3 is 16 amino acids. Trimming cost V 4 bases and J 5 bases; bases outside gene matches: 8. Germline-derived CDR1 and CDR2 are SGHRS and YFSETQ. In nucleotides, the CDR3 is TGCGCCAGCAGCCTCGGACTAGCGGGGGTCGTCGAGACCCAGTACTTC. The encoded protein is CASSLGLAGVVETQYF.

In its sample, this clonotype was seen a few times. The chain has TRBV3-1 and TRBJ2-5, with TRBD1 matching over 7 bases. Germline loops: CDR1 LGHDT, CDR2 YNNKEL (reference sequence). V dropped 8 bases and J dropped 5; count of bases not matched to a gene: 5. The CDR3 contains 12 residues. The CDR3 region is CASLTRGETQYF. DNA of the CDR3: TGTGCCAGCCTAACCAGGGGGGAGACCCAGTACTTC.

This clonotype was seen more than once but under ten times. The rearrangement uses TRBV5-1 and TRBJ1-2; the match to TRBD1 covers 8 bases. CDR1 and CDR2 from the germline V gene are SGHRS and YFSETQ. Unmatched junction bases numbered 4, after V lost 0 bases and J lost 6 bases. The CDR3 extends over 14 amino acids. The CDR3: CASSLGQQGDGYTF. CDR3 DNA: TGCGCCAGCAGCTTGGGCCAACAGGGGGATGGCTACACCTTC.

This chain connects TRBV11-2 to TRBJ2-3, with D possibly called TRBD1 or TRBD2 (5 bases each). This CDR3 comprises 15 residues. Trimming took off 6 bases at V and 0 bases at J, with 13 bases between the two ends. Germline V gene sequence: CDR1 SGHAT, CDR2 FQNNGV. The CDR3 bases are TGTGCCAGCAGGGGACGGTGGGTTAGCACAGATACGCAGTATTTT. Its translation is CASRGRWVSTDTQYF. The variable domain in full, with the rest retrieved from reference TRBV11-2 and TRBJ2-3, is EAGVAQSPRYKIIEKRQSVAFWCNPISGHATLYWYQQILGQGPKLLIQFQNNGVVDDSQLPKDRFSAERLKGVDSTLKIQPAKLEDSAVYLCASRGRWVSTDTQYFGPGTRLTVL.

The rearrangement uses TRBV29-1 and TRBJ2-5; 8 nucleotides agree with TRBD2. CDR1 is SQVTM and CDR2 is ANQGSEA in the germline V gene. The CDR3 spans 17 residues. Unmatched junction bases numbered 12, after V lost 2 bases and J lost 1 base. In DNA form, the CDR3 reads TGCAGCGTTGAAAGGGAAAAAGCGGGGGCCAGCCAAGAGACCCAGTACTTC. This translates into CSVEREKAGASQETQYF.